This T cell receptor beta chain was observed in a study of CD8 T cells in Susac syndrome. An input of 0.5 to 1 ug of RNA was subjected to reverse transcription using random hexamers. Each CDR3 protein gets one entry after TCRdb re-called the immunoSEQ multiplex PCR reads with MiXCR. The sample has about 430,000 distinct CDR3 sequences, approximately 89% seen once. Germline V lookup: CDR1 MNHEY, CDR2 SVGAGI. Trimming pared 6 bases from V and 10 bases from J, leaving 10 bases between. CDR3 size: 11 residues. TEMRA cells were FACS-enriched, and CD8+ and CD4+ T cells were isolated negatively. The V call is TRBV6-5, the J call TRBJ2-1, with D perhaps matching TRBD2 (6 bases). This receptor was taken from a human donor with multiple sclerosis. Sequencing used CD8+ T cells from PBMCs. DNA of the CDR3: TGTGCCAGCAGCGGGGGAAGAGAGCAGTTCTTC. Translating gives CASSGGREQFF.